A selection of T cell receptor beta chains follows, all from one sample in a study of monozygotic twins with inflammatory bowel disease. Reanalyzing the 5' RACE reads, TCRdb keeps one entry per CDR3 protein, without DNA. This listing includes a few hundred thousand distinct CDR3 sequences. The sample consisted of blood. The receptors shown here come from a human donor with ulcerative colitis or Crohn's disease, or a healthy co-twin of an affected twin (not recorded which). CDR3s include the opening cysteine and the closing phenylalanine or tryptophan.

v_call	j_call	cdr3_aa
TRBV12-3/TRBV12-4	TRBJ1-2	CASRPGQSPNYGYTF
TRBV11-2	TRBJ1-2	CASSAERYGYTF
TRBV27	TRBJ2-7	CASSRDVLNEQYF
TRBV5-1	TRBJ2-2	CASSFLRDRTGELFF
TRBV11-2	TRBJ2-1	CASSPRGGAGAYNEQFF
TRBV4-2	TRBJ1-1	CASSQDGGGKTEAFF
TRBV6-5	TRBJ2-7	CASRLGTVSTYEQYF
TRBV7-9	TRBJ2-7	CASSFSLPRQDSYEQYF
TRBV19	TRBJ2-7	CASGTSYEQYF
TRBV5-6	TRBJ1-2	CASSFRAPERGYTF
TRBV14	TRBJ1-3	CASSQTSGNTIYF
TRBV20-1	TRBJ1-5	CSARRGDGTISNQPQHF
TRBV7-8	TRBJ2-4	CASSFPKGISLAKNIQYF
TRBV10-3	TRBJ2-5	CAIKKTGGAGETQYF
TRBV12-3/TRBV12-4	TRBJ2-1	CASSLTGPGYNEQFF
TRBV20-1	TRBJ1-6	CSAPGGGRFDSPLHF
TRBV3-1	TRBJ2-7	CASSRRQGHYEQYF
TRBV2	TRBJ1-1	CASMFGTPRPEAFF
TRBV18	TRBJ2-1	CASSPPGGARIHNEQFF
TRBV5-4	TRBJ2-1	CASSLDGAGDNEQFF
TRBV5-1	TRBJ2-3	CASSRGDGAPDTQYF
TRBV12-3/TRBV12-4	TRBJ2-2	CASSPGQGPAGELFF
TRBV9	TRBJ2-7	CASSAGSVGREQYF
TRBV19	TRBJ2-3	CASSPLARTSTDTQYF
TRBV10-3	TRBJ1-2	CAISPPTGTYGYTF
TRBV12-3/TRBV12-4	TRBJ1-2	CASSLALRLSYGYTF
TRBV6-5	TRBJ2-5	CASSYSGGWTDEEETQYF
TRBV29-1	TRBJ1-2	CSGRDSALGGYTF
TRBV5-1	TRBJ1-1	CASSVSRDTEAFF
TRBV6-5	TRBJ1-4	CASSYGGQKGKLFF
TRBV7-9	TRBJ2-5	CASSLLAGMETQYF
TRBV27	TRBJ2-1	CASSRRDRTTYNEQFF
TRBV12-3/TRBV12-4	TRBJ1-6	CASSPGGRGSPLHF
TRBV5-1	TRBJ2-6	CASSLGGDLNVLTF
TRBV5-1	TRBJ2-2	CASRGGVQAGELFF
TRBV20-1	TRBJ2-1	CSAMTGTGAYNEQFF
TRBV5-5	TRBJ1-5	CASSLRDRGLGSNQPQHF
TRBV5-1	TRBJ2-7	CASSLRGGFPDEQYF
TRBV5-5	TRBJ1-6	CASSLGTWGGQNSPLHF
TRBV24-1	TRBJ1-2	CATSDFTDNYGYTF
TRBV7-9	TRBJ2-7	CASSLIYEQYF
TRBV29-1	TRBJ1-1	CSVAKQGRNTEAFF
TRBV20-1	TRBJ2-3	CSARPLAGGITDTQYF
TRBV10-3	TRBJ1-2	CAIRLTESGGYTF
TRBV27	TRBJ1-2	CASSFFGYGYTF
TRBV11-3	TRBJ1-1	CASSRGGTTEAFF
TRBV20-1	TRBJ1-1	CSGQGSLTEAFF
TRBV10-3	TRBJ2-3	CAISARGMTGGSGTDTQYF
TRBV7-9	TRBJ1-1	CASSLRRVGTEAFF
TRBV15	TRBJ1-4	CATSRDRRQGGNEKLFF
TRBV5-1	TRBJ2-1	CASKASGDPAYNEQFF
TRBV7-2	TRBJ1-4	CASSLNFGEKLFF
TRBV6-5	TRBJ1-1	CASSKTVNTEAFF